Listed below are T cell receptor beta chains from one sample, sequenced in a study of radiotherapy plus CTLA-4 blockade in lung cancer. Sequenced by immunoSEQ multiplex PCR; TCRdb stores in-frame clones only, minus some. Altogether tens of thousands of clones are present, approximately 84% being singletons, with the ten largest covering roughly 5%. Material: peripheral blood, obtained from a patient treated with radiotherapy plus ipilimumab. The receptor set was obtained from a human donor with non-small cell lung cancer whose response to radiotherapy plus ipilimumab could not be evaluated. Both conserved end residues are part of each CDR3. Fields, in order: clone size, V gene, D gene, J gene, CDR3 protein, CDR3 DNA. D genes are given only for firm matches. Expanded clones get a size class; other rows say once, few or many, or leave the size out.

-	TRBV2	TRBD2	TRBJ2-2	CASSDLGLAGETNTGELFF	TGTGCCAGCAGCGATTTGGGACTAGCGGGAGAGACGAACACCGGGGAGCTGTTTTTT
-	TRBV19	-	TRBJ2-2	CASSTTQRALGELFF	TGTGCCAGTAGTACGACGCAGCGGGCGCTCGGGGAGCTGTTTTTT
-	TRBV27	TRBD1	TRBJ1-1	CASSPWTGVNTEAFF	TGTGCCAGCAGTCCCTGGACAGGCGTGAACACTGAAGCTTTCTTT
-	TRBV28	-	TRBJ1-1	CASRPGENTEAFF	TGTGCCAGCAGGCCAGGGGAGAACACTGAAGCTTTCTTT
-	TRBV9	TRBD2	TRBJ2-1	CASSVWLAGESPNEQFF	TGTGCCAGCAGCGTATGGTTAGCGGGAGAGTCTCCCAATGAGCAGTTCTTC
-	TRBV28	TRBD2	TRBJ2-1	CASSLPFRGGDEQFF	TGTGCCAGCAGTTTACCCTTCCGGGGAGGGGATGAGCAGTTCTTC
-	TRBV7-2	TRBD2	TRBJ2-5	CASSSRTSGLETQYF	TGTGCCAGCAGCTCCCGGACTAGCGGGTTGGAGACCCAGTACTTC
-	TRBV7-2	-	TRBJ1-2	CASSPRRDYGYTF	TGTGCCAGCAGCCCTCGGAGAGACTATGGCTACACCTTC
-	TRBV14	-	TRBJ1-3	CASSQEFRGFDGNTIYF	TGTGCCAGCAGCCAAGAGTTTCGGGGGTTCGACGGAAACACCATATATTTT
-	TRBV7-9	TRBD1	TRBJ1-5	CASSPGTGRDQPQHF	TGTGCCAGCAGCCCCGGGACAGGTAGAGATCAGCCCCAGCATTTT
-	TRBV5-4	-	TRBJ1-4	CASSSEGREKLFF	TGTGCCAGCAGCTCGGAGGGGCGGGAAAAACTGTTTTTT
-	TRBV7-6	TRBD2	TRBJ2-7	CASSLYGLAGYEQYF	TGTGCCAGCAGCTTATATGGCCTAGCGGGCTACGAGCAGTACTTC
-	TRBV28	TRBD1	TRBJ1-1	CASRSDRSSTEAFF	TGTGCCAGCAGGTCGGACAGGTCGAGCACTGAAGCTTTCTTT
few	TRBV29-1	-	TRBJ1-1	CSVARGTEAFF	TGCAGCGTTGCCAGGGGCACTGAAGCTTTCTTT
-	TRBV7-9	TRBD2	TRBJ2-3	CASSSGGLAASTDTQYF	TGTGCCAGCAGCTCCGGGGGACTAGCGGCTAGCACAGATACGCAGTATTTT
once	TRBV6-6	-	TRBJ1-5	CASSYSQGTRNQPQHF	TGTGCCAGCAGTTACTCGCAGGGGACGAGAAATCAGCCCCAGCATTTT
-	TRBV2	-	TRBJ2-6	CASSPTGSGANVLTF	TGTGCCAGCAGTCCCACAGGCTCTGGGGCCAACGTCCTGACTTTC
-	TRBV14	TRBD2	TRBJ2-5	CASSQGWAPAGGGETQYF	TGTGCCAGCAGCCAAGGATGGGCCCCGGCGGGAGGGGGAGAGACCCAGTACTTC
once	TRBV5-1	TRBD2	TRBJ2-7	CANSGLAGGYEQYF	TGCGCCAACAGCGGACTAGCGGGAGGCTACGAGCAGTACTTC
once	TRBV4-3	-	TRBJ2-7	CASSQDWRRDTWYEQYF	TGCGCCAGCAGCCAAGATTGGCGGCGGGATACGTGGTACGAGCAGTACTTC
few	TRBV20-1	-	TRBJ1-2	CSARESGYTF	TGCAGTGCTAGAGAGAGCGGCTACACCTTC
-	TRBV28	-	TRBJ2-1	CASSLARADEQFF	TGTGCCAGCAGTTTAGCGAGGGCAGATGAGCAGTTCTTC
-	TRBV7-9	-	TRBJ1-4	CASSLSGQGEEKLFF	TGTGCCAGCAGCTTAAGCGGGCAGGGTGAAGAAAAACTGTTTTTT
-	TRBV6-5	-	TRBJ2-3	CASSSSPGTHTQYF	TGTGCCAGCAGTTCCTCCCCCGGGACACATACGCAGTATTTT
-	TRBV19	-	TRBJ1-1	CASSRGAGVDTEAFF	TGTGCCAGTAGTAGGGGAGCGGGTGTGGACACTGAAGCTTTCTTT
-	TRBV6-1	-	TRBJ2-7	CASSSFSAPGYEQYF	TGTGCCAGCAGTTCTTTCTCGGCCCCCGGGTACGAGCAGTACTTC
once	TRBV7-2	TRBD1	TRBJ1-1	CASSSRDRAPEAFF	TGTGCCAGCAGCTCCCGGGACAGGGCCCCTGAAGCTTTCTTT
-	TRBV28	-	TRBJ2-2	CASTRYTTGGTGELFF	TGTGCCAGCACCCGATATACGACAGGCGGAACCGGGGAGCTGTTTTTT
-	TRBV18	-	TRBJ1-5	CASSPIGGQPQHF	TGTGCCAGCTCTCCCATCGGGGGGCAGCCCCAGCATTTT
-	TRBV28	TRBD1	TRBJ2-7	CASSYNKLGQGYEQYF	TGTGCCAGCAGTTATAATAAGCTGGGACAGGGCTACGAGCAGTACTTC
once	TRBV6-5	TRBD1	TRBJ2-7	CASKTRQGMPYEQYF	TGTGCCAGCAAAACCCGACAGGGGATGCCCTACGAGCAGTACTTC
-	TRBV4-3	TRBD2	TRBJ2-1	CASSAGTTGGYARPNEQFF	TGCGCCAGCAGCGCCGGGACTACCGGAGGGTATGCTAGACCCAATGAGCAGTTCTTC
-	TRBV5-1	-	TRBJ1-2	CASSLGGGYGYTF	TGCGCCAGCAGCTTGGGAGGGGGCTATGGCTACACCTTC
-	TRBV30	-	TRBJ2-2	CAWSVKGDGYTGELFF	TGTGCCTGGAGTGTAAAGGGGGACGGTTACACCGGGGAGCTGTTTTTT
-	TRBV9	-	TRBJ1-2	CASSVTVAGDYGYTF	TGTGCCAGCAGCGTGACCGTAGCAGGGGACTATGGCTACACCTTC
-	TRBV11-3	TRBD1	TRBJ2-2	CASSSQTGVTNTGELFF	TGTGCCAGCAGCTCCCAGACAGGGGTAACTAACACCGGGGAGCTGTTTTTT
-	TRBV5-4	-	TRBJ2-7	CASSFGLEQYF	TGTGCCAGCAGCTTTGGACTAGAGCAGTACTTC
-	TRBV4-3	TRBD2	TRBJ2-4	CASSQDSSGGPIQYF	TGCGCCAGCAGCCAAGACTCTAGCGGGGGCCCTATTCAGTACTTC
-	TRBV7-2	TRBD1	TRBJ1-5	CASSLSARGPQPQHF	TGTGCCAGCAGCTTATCCGCCAGGGGGCCTCAGCCCCAGCATTTT
-	TRBV27	TRBD2	TRBJ2-7	CASSSYGTSGERSYEQYF	TGTGCCAGCAGTTCTTACGGGACTAGCGGAGAACGCTCCTACGAGCAGTACTTC
-	TRBV5-1	-	TRBJ1-2	CASSSTDPPFYGYTF	TGCGCCAGCTCTTCGACAGACCCCCCATTCTATGGCTACACCTTC
-	TRBV7-9	-	TRBJ2-1	CASSLGAQGGFNEQFF	TGTGCCAGCAGCTTAGGAGCTCAGGGGGGTTTCAATGAGCAGTTCTTC
-	TRBV4-3	-	TRBJ1-2	CASSQGFSDRRTGYGYTF	TGCGCCAGCAGCCAGGGGTTTTCGGACCGCCGGACGGGATATGGCTACACCTTC